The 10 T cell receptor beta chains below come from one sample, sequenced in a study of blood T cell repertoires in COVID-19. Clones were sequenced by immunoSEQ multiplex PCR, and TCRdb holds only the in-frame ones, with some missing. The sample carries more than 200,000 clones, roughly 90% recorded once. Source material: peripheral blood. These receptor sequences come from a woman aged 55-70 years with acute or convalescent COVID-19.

The CDR3 spells CASSRQGWVITEAFF. The CDR3 DNA reads as TGTGCCAGCAGCAGACAGGGGTGGGTTATCACTGAAGCTTTCTTT. This sequence joins TRBV7-2 and TRBJ1-1; 8 positions agree with TRBD1. This CDR3 is 15 amino acids long. CDR1 is SGHTA, CDR2 FQGNSA, per germline. Unmatched junction bases numbered 9, after V lost 5 bases and J lost 4 bases.

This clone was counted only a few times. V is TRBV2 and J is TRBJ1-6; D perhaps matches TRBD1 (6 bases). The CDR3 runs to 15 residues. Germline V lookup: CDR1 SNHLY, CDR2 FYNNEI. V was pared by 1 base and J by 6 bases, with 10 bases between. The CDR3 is CASSEGGRGNSPLHF. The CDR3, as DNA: TGTGCCAGCAGTGAAGGGGGCAGGGGTAATTCACCCCTCCACTTT.

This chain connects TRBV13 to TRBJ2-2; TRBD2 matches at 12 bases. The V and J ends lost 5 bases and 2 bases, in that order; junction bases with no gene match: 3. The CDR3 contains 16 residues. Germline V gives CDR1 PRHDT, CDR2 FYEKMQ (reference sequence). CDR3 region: CASSLAGGSNTGELFF. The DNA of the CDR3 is TGTGCCAGCAGCCTAGCGGGAGGGTCCAACACCGGGGAGCTGTTTTTT.

CDR3 protein: CASSVGPAGGQMNEQFF. The CDR3 DNA reads as TGTGCCAGCAGCGTAGGGCCCGCGGGGGGGCAAATGAATGAGCAGTTCTTC. The gene calls are TRBV9 and TRBJ2-1; TRBD2 matches at 9 bases. Germline trimming cut 0 bases from V and 7 bases from J; bases unmatched to any gene: 11. The CDR3 is 17 residues long. CDR1 is SGDLS and CDR2 is YYNGEE in the germline V gene.

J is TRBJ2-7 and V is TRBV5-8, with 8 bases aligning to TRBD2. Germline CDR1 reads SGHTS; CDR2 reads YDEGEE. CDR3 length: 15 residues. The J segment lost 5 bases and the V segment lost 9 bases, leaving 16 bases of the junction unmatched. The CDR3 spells CAIYSKTSGRNEQYF. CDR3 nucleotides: TGTGCCATCTACTCAAAAACTAGCGGACGAAACGAGCAGTACTTC.

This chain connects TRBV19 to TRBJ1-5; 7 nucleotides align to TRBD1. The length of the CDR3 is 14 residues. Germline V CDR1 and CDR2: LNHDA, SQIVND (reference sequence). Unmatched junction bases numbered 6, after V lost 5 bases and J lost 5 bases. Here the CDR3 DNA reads TGTGCCAGTAGTGCGACAGGGCCCCATCAGCCCCAGCATTTT. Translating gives CASSATGPHQPQHF.

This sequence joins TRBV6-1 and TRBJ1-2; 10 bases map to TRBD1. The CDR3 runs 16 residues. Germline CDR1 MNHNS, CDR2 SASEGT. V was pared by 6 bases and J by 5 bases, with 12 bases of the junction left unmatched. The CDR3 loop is CASRERTGGRQYGYTF. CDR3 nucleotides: TGTGCCAGCAGAGAACGGACAGGGGGTCGACAATATGGCTACACCTTC.

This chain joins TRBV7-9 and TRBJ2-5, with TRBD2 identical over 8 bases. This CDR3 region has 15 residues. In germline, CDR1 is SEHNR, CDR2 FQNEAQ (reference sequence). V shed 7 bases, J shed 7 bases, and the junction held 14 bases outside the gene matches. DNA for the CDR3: TGTGCCAGCAAGGCTGACGGGGGGGCCGGATGGACCCAGTACTTC. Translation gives CASKADGGAGWTQYF.

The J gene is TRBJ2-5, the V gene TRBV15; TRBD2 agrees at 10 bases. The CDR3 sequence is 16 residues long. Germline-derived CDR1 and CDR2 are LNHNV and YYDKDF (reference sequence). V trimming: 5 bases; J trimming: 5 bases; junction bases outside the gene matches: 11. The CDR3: CATSGGASGRRETQYF. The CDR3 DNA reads TGTGCCACCAGCGGGGGGGCTAGCGGGAGAAGGGAGACCCAGTACTTC.

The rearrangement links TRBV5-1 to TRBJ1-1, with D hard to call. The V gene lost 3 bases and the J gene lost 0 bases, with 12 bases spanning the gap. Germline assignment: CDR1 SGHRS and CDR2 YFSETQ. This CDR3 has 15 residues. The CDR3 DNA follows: TGCGCCAGCAGCTCGGGTGACTTAATGAACACTGAAGCTTTCTTT. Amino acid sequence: CASSSGDLMNTEAFF.